Listed here are 30 T cell receptor beta chains from one sample, sequenced in a study of cytomegalovirus exposure and HLA in healthy donors. Assay used: immunoSEQ multiplex PCR; TCRdb lists only in-frame clones, some missing. The table shows over 100,000 clones, with approximately 92% occurring only once. The specimen sequenced was PBMCs. The source of these receptors is a woman under 30 in good health and CMV-seronegative.

The chain couples TRBV5-1 to TRBJ2-6; 8 positions match TRBD1. This CDR3 region has 17 residues. V lost 4 bases and J lost 3; bases outside the gene matches: 9. Germline V CDR1 and CDR2: SGHRS, YFSETQ. The CDR3: CASSPGPGGHGANVLTF. The CDR3 DNA reads as TGCGCCAGCAGCCCAGGACCAGGGGGCCATGGGGCCAACGTCCTGACTTTC.

In the case of this clone: Other DNA sequences in this sample translate to the same CDR3. J is TRBJ2-7 and V is TRBV6-1; D call uncertain. The length of the CDR3 is 12 residues. Germline lookup yields CDR1 MNHNS and CDR2 SASEGT. V was trimmed by 2 bases and J by 4 bases, leaving 6 bases between them. The CDR3 DNA follows: TGTGCCAGCAGTGAACACTCGTACGAGCAGTACTTC. Translated: CASSEHSYEQYF.

The chain is built from TRBV18 and TRBJ1-2; no clear D. Germline CDR1 and CDR2: KGHSH and LQKENI. The CDR3 loop spans 14 amino acids. V was clipped by 1 base and J by 0 bases, with 6 bases between them. CDR3 region: CASSPQRANYGYTF. The CDR3 DNA reads as TGTGCCAGCTCACCACAACGGGCTAACTATGGCTACACCTTC.

V is TRBV19 and J is TRBJ2-7; perhaps TRBD1 as D (6 bases). With 3 bases removed from V and 0 bases from J, the gap between germline ends came to 15 bases. The germline gives CDR1 LNHDA, CDR2 SQIVND (reference sequence). The CDR3 has 16 amino acids. CDR3 amino acids: CASSIRSGANSYEQYF. The CDR3 nucleotides read TGTGCCAGTAGTATCAGATCAGGGGCTAACTCCTACGAGCAGTACTTC.

V usage is TRBV5-1 and J usage is TRBJ2-3, with D perhaps matching TRBD1 (5 bases). CDR1 and CDR2 (germline): SGHRS, YFSETQ. The CDR3 contains 16 residues. Between the trimmed V and J ends, which lost 0 bases and 6 bases, there was a span of 17 bases. CDR3 residues: CASSLDRFQGRDTQYF. CDR3 nucleotides: TGCGCCAGCAGCTTGGATCGTTTCCAGGGCAGGGATACGCAGTATTTT.

The rearrangement links TRBV19 to TRBJ2-7, with 7 bases aligning to TRBD1. The junction had 10 bases not matched to a gene; V was cut back by 6 bases and J by 2 bases. CDR3 length: 15 residues. Germline CDR1 LNHDA, CDR2 SQIVND (reference sequence). The DNA for the CDR3 is TGTGCCAGTAGGAGAGAAATCGGGACAGCCTACGAGCAGTACTTC. Its protein is CASRREIGTAYEQYF.

This chain connects TRBV11-2 to TRBJ2-7; 10 nucleotides align to TRBD1. V shed 5 bases, J shed 6 bases, and the junction held 1 base outside the gene matches. The germline gives CDR1 SGHAT, CDR2 FQNNGV. The CDR3 has 12 amino acids. The CDR3 nucleotides read TGTGCCAGCAGCGGGACAGGGGCCGAGCAGTACTTC. Translating gives CASSGTGAEQYF.

This clone was counted between two and nine times. The J gene is TRBJ2-7, the V gene TRBV2; 8 nucleotides line up with TRBD2. Germline V gene sequence: CDR1 SNHLY, CDR2 FYNNEI. This CDR3 is 12 amino acids long. The CDR3 reads CAGAGGVYEQYF. CDR3 bases: TGTGCAGGTGCGGGGGGTGTTTACGAGCAGTACTTC.

CDR3: CASILALGGNTIYF. CDR3 nucleotide sequence: TGTGCCAGCATCCTCGCACTCGGTGGAAACACCATATATTTT. The rearrangement uses TRBV6-5 and TRBJ1-3; D gene unclear. V gave up 7 bases and J gave up 3 bases, with 13 bases separating them. Per the germline V gene, CDR1 is MNHEY and CDR2 is SVGAGI. This CDR3 contains 14 residues.

The rearrangement links TRBV9 to TRBJ1-6; D call uncertain. The CDR3 consists of 12 residues. Germline values: CDR1 SGDLS, CDR2 YYNGEE. V lost 3 bases to trimming and J lost 5 bases, with 3 bases between them. The CDR3 loop reads CASSGDNSPLHF. The CDR3 DNA follows: TGTGCCAGCAGCGGAGATAATTCACCCCTCCACTTT.

The sample holds one count of this clone. V is TRBV13 and J is TRBJ2-1; TRBD1 matches 7 bases. With 3 bases clipped from V and 7 bases from J, the junction kept 15 bases outside the gene matches. The CDR3 runs to 17 residues. CDR1 is PRHDT, CDR2 FYEKMQ, per germline (reference sequence). The chain's CDR3 is CASSLTPGQITRNEQFF. The CDR3 DNA is TGTGCCAGCAGCTTGACGCCGGGACAGATTACGAGGAATGAGCAGTTCTTC.

The chain couples TRBV6-6 to TRBJ1-6, with TRBD1 identical over 11 bases. In germline, CDR1 is MNHNY, CDR2 SVGAGI (reference sequence). The junction had 8 bases not matched to a gene; V was cut back by 5 bases and J by 8 bases. The CDR3 loop spans 16 amino acids. The CDR3 DNA follows: TGTGCCAGCAGTAAAAGGGGACAGGGGGTACATTCACCCCTCCACTTT. It codes for CASSKRGQGVHSPLHF.

This chain joins TRBV7-9 and TRBJ1-2, with a weak D call TRBD1 (5 bases). The length of the CDR3 is 10 residues. Looked up from germline, CDR1 is SEHNR and CDR2 is FQNEAQ (reference sequence). Between the trimmed V and J ends, which lost 5 bases and 13 bases, there was a span of 11 bases. This CDR3 is CASSLADITF. The DNA of the CDR3 is TGTGCCAGCAGCCTCGCGGACATCACCTTC.

This chain connects TRBV19 to TRBJ1-2; TRBD1 matches 9 bases. The germline CDR1 and CDR2 sequences are LNHDA and SQIVND (reference sequence). The CDR3 consists of 15 residues. The J segment lost 6 bases and the V segment lost 6 bases, leaving 11 bases of the junction unmatched. DNA of the CDR3: TGTGCCAGTAGCAGCGTGTCCGGGACAGGGAATGGCTACACCTTC. Translation: CASSSVSGTGNGYTF.

This chain uses TRBV7-2 with TRBJ2-2, with D perhaps TRBD1 (6 bases). The V gene's germline CDR1 is SGHTA and CDR2 FQGNSA. The CDR3 spans 13 residues. V lost 5 bases, J lost 4 bases, and 8 bases lay in between. CDR3 sequence: CASSHRVTGELFF. The CDR3 DNA follows: TGTGCCAGCAGCCACAGGGTCACCGGGGAGCTGTTTTTT.

This chain links TRBV5-6 with TRBJ1-4; 11 positions agree with TRBD1. V was clipped by 4 bases and J by 6 bases; unmatched bases: 5. Germline lookup yields CDR1 SGHDT and CDR2 YYEEEE. The CDR3 sequence is 15 residues long. The CDR3 loop reads CASSRGQGADEKLFF. In DNA, the CDR3 is TGTGCCAGCAGCCGAGGACAGGGGGCAGATGAAAAACTGTTTTTT.

The J gene is TRBJ1-1, the V gene TRBV2, with 9 bases that match TRBD1. This CDR3 is 11 amino acids long. J was trimmed by 8 bases and V by 9 bases; bases with no gene match: 4. The germline CDR1 and CDR2 sequences are SNHLY and FYNNEI. The CDR3 bases are TGTGCCAGTCACAGGGGGCTAGAAGCTTTCTTT. Translation: CASHRGLEAFF.

The genes are TRBV6-5 and TRBJ2-7; D might be TRBD1 (6 bases). Trimming removed 5 bases at V and 0 bases at J, with 8 bases between. CDR1 and CDR2 from the germline V gene are MNHEY and SVGAGI. This CDR3 is built from 13 residues. CDR3 bases: TGTGCCAGCAGTAAGACAGGCTCCTACGAGCAGTACTTC. This encodes CASSKTGSYEQYF.

This clone was picked up one time. The chain carries TRBV6-5 and TRBJ2-7, with D perhaps TRBD1 (6 bases). The CDR3 has 15 amino acids. CDR1 MNHEY and CDR2 SVGAGI come from the germline V gene. Trimming cost V 6 bases and J 4 bases, with 19 bases left between them. CDR3: CASRASGAIIYEQYF. The CDR3 DNA is TGTGCCAGCAGAGCCTCAGGGGCAATCATTTACGAGCAGTACTTC.

The V gene is TRBV10-3, the J gene TRBJ2-5; 7 nucleotides align to TRBD1. Germline-derived CDR1 and CDR2 are ENHRY and SYGVKD. This CDR3 spans 13 amino acids. Unmatched junction bases numbered 6, after V lost 10 bases and J lost 1 base. This CDR3 is CATLQGTQETQYF. The DNA for the CDR3 is TGTGCCACCCTACAGGGGACCCAAGAGACCCAGTACTTC.

The chain links TRBV2 to TRBJ2-1; 7 nucleotides match TRBD1. CDR3 length: 15 amino acids. Trimming at V came to 4 bases and at J to 2 bases, leaving 5 bases not matched to a gene. The germline CDR1 and CDR2 sequences are SNHLY and FYNNEI. This chain's CDR3 is CASSARGGTYNEQFF. The CDR3 DNA reads as TGTGCCAGCAGTGCTCGAGGGGGCACCTACAATGAGCAGTTCTTC.

The chain is built from TRBV7-9 and TRBJ1-1; TRBD1 aligns across 8 bases. CDR1 SEHNR and CDR2 FQNEAQ come from the germline V gene (reference sequence). J gave up 11 bases and V 2 bases, and 10 bases lay outside the gene matches. This CDR3 is 14 amino acids long. The CDR3 DNA reads TGTGCCAGCAGCTTACCCCTCGACAGGGGAGGGGCTTTCTTT. Translation: CASSLPLDRGGAFF.

The V and J genes are TRBV7-9 and TRBJ1-1, with unresolved D. Germline CDR1 is SEHNR and CDR2 is FQNEAQ (reference sequence). This CDR3 is built from 12 residues. The V end was cut by 3 bases, the J end by 3 bases, with 5 bases between. The DNA of the CDR3 is TGTGCCAGCAGCTTGCCAGACACTGAAGCTTTCTTT. This gives the protein CASSLPDTEAFF.

The J gene is TRBJ1-2, the V gene TRBV9; 9 positions match TRBD1. The V segment lost 3 bases and the J segment 2 bases; nucleotides outside the gene matches: 5. This CDR3 is 15 amino acids long. Germline V gene lookup returns CDR1 SGDLS and CDR2 YYNGEE. This chain's CDR3 is CASSEGTGQNYGYTF. In DNA form, the CDR3 reads TGTGCCAGCAGCGAGGGGACAGGGCAAAACTATGGCTACACCTTC.

The count of this clone is one. The chain employs TRBV28 and TRBJ1-2; 7 bases align to TRBD1. The length of the CDR3 is 16 residues. Germline loops: CDR1 MDHEN, CDR2 SYDVKM. V trimming: 6 bases; J trimming: 4 bases; junction bases outside the gene matches: 14. The CDR3 DNA follows: TGTGCCAGCAGATACAGGGGAGAGGCTTATGTCTATGGCTACACCTTC. This codes for CASRYRGEAYVYGYTF.

This clone was seen once. The chain links TRBV6-1 to TRBJ1-5, with a tentative D call TRBD1 (5 bases). The CDR3 loop spans 13 amino acids. The V end lost 5 bases, the J end lost 4 bases, and 9 bases lay between the germline ends. Germline-derived CDR1 and CDR2 are MNHNS and SASEGT. The CDR3 loop reads CASSIKGNQPQHF. For the CDR3, the DNA is TGTGCCAGCAGTATTAAGGGGAATCAGCCCCAGCATTTT.

The chain links TRBV7-9 to TRBJ1-2; 9 bases fit TRBD1. The junction had 6 bases not matched to a gene; V was cut back by 7 bases and J by 3 bases. The CDR3 spans 14 residues. The germline gives CDR1 SEHNR, CDR2 FQNEAQ (reference sequence). The CDR3 protein is CASKGRQGDYGYTF. In DNA, the CDR3 is TGTGCCAGCAAAGGCCGACAGGGGGACTATGGCTACACCTTC. Using reference TRBV7-9 and TRBJ1-2 for the parts outside the CDR3, the full variable domain is DTGVSQNPRHKITKRGQNVTFRCDPISEHNRLYWYRQTLGQGPEFLTYFQNEAQLEKSRLLSDRFSAERPKGSFSTLEIQRTEQGDSAMYLCASKGRQGDYGYTFGSGTRLTVV.

This clone was detected only once. The chain carries TRBV5-8 and TRBJ2-3, with D possibly TRBD2 on 5 matching bases. CDR3 length: 14 amino acids. Germline-derived CDR1 and CDR2 are SGHTS and YDEGEE. Between the trimmed V and J ends, which lost 4 bases and 2 bases, there was a span of 11 bases. The chain's CDR3 is CASSETSATDTQYF. The CDR3 DNA follows: TGTGCCAGCAGCGAAACTAGTGCCACAGATACGCAGTATTTT. Looking up the rest from reference TRBV5-8 and TRBJ2-3 gives the full variable domain: EAGVTQSPTHLIKTRGQQATLRCSPISGHTSVYWYQQALGLGLQFLLWYDEGEERNRGNFPPRFSGRQFPNYSSELNVNALELEDSALYLCASSETSATDTQYFGPGTRLTVL.

The V and J genes are TRBV11-2 and TRBJ2-7, with 7 bases aligning to TRBD1. Germline-derived CDR1 and CDR2 are SGHAT and FQNNGV. The CDR3 is made up of 14 amino acids. V trimming: 5 bases; J trimming: 2 bases; junction bases outside the gene matches: 6. The CDR3 reads CASSPPGQPYEQYF. For the CDR3, the DNA is TGTGCCAGCAGCCCGCCGGGACAGCCCTACGAGCAGTACTTC.

The chain has TRBV18 and TRBJ2-7; D possibly corresponds to TRBD2 (6 bases). CDR1 KGHSH and CDR2 LQKENI come from the germline V gene. CDR3 length: 13 amino acids. V was pared by 0 bases and J by 3 bases, with 6 bases between. This chain's CDR3 is CASSPPGGYEQYF. CDR3 in DNA: TGTGCCAGCTCACCACCGGGGGGCTACGAGCAGTACTTC.